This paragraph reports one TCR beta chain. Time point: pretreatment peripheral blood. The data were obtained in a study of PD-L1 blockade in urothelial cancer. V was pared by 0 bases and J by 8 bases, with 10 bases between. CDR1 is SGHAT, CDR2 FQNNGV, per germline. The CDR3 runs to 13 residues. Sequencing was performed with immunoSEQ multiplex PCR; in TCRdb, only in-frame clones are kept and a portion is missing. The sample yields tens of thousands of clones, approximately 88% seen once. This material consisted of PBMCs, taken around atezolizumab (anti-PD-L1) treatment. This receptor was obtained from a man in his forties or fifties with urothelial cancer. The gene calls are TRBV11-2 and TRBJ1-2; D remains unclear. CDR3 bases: TGTGCCAGCAGCTTAGACCCAGGCGGGGGCTACACCTTC. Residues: CASSLDPGGGYTF.